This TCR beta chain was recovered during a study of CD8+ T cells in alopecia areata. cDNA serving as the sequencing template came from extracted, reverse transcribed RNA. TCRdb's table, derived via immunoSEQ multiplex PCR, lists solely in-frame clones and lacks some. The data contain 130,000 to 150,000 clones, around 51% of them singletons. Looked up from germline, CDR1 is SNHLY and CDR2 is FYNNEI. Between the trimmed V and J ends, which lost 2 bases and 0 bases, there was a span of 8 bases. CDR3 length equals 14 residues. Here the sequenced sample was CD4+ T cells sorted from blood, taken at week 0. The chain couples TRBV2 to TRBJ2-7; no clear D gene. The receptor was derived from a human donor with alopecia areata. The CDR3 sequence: CASSERRISYEQYF. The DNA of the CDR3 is TGTGCCAGCAGTGAAAGACGGATCTCCTACGAGCAGTACTTC.